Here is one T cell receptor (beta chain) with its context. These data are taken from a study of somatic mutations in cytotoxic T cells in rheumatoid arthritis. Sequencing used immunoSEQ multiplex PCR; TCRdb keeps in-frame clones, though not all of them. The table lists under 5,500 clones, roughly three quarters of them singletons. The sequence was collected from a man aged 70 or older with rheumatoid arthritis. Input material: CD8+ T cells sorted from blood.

The CDR3 loop is CASSLGHGGVNYGYTF. In nucleotides, the CDR3 is TGTGCCAGCAGCTTAGGCCATGGAGGGGTTAACTATGGCTACACCTTC. The chain joins TRBV13 to TRBJ1-2; maybe TRBD1 (5 bases). V lost 0 bases and J 1 base, leaving 12 bases between the germline ends. The V gene's germline CDR1 is PRHDT and CDR2 FYEKMQ (reference sequence). The CDR3 contains 16 residues.